A single sample is the source of the 4 T cell receptor beta chains below, sequenced in a study of preoperative IRX-2 immunotherapy in early breast cancer. Regarding treatment: preoperative locoregional IRX-2 cytokine immunotherapy. Some clones are missing from TCRdb's copy, which holds only in-frame ones; the method was immunoSEQ multiplex PCR. The sample records 11,000 or so clones, 65% to 90% being singletons. The sequencing used lymph node tissue, collected before IRX-2 immunotherapy. These receptors all stem from a human donor with breast cancer.

In this sample, this clone turned up once. This chain links TRBV7-6 with TRBJ2-1; D gene unclear. Looked up from germline, CDR1 is SGHVS and CDR2 is FNYEAQ. There are 14 residues in the CDR3. V lost 1 base to trimming and J lost 12 bases, with 16 bases between them. The CDR3 reads CASSLEGRPGGQFF. For the CDR3, the DNA is TGTGCCAGCAGCTTAGAGGGTAGACCCGGTGGGCAGTTCTTC.

This chain joins TRBV5-1 and TRBJ2-7; TRBD1 matches 8 bases. This CDR3 is 15 amino acids long. J lost 2 bases, V lost 4 bases, and 8 bases had no gene match. CDR1 and CDR2 (germline): SGHRS, YFSETQ. The CDR3 is CASSPYRGETYEQYF. The CDR3 DNA reads as TGCGCCAGCAGCCCATACAGGGGGGAGACCTACGAGCAGTACTTC.

This chain joins TRBV23-1 and TRBJ2-7; the D gene is possibly TRBD1 (6 bases). TRBV23-1 is flagged as an ORF with uncertain function. V was pared by 6 bases and J by 0 bases, with 15 bases between. The CDR3 is 15 residues long. The CDR3 is CASSTDRLSSYEQYF. The CDR3 coding sequence is TGCGCCAGCAGCACTGACAGGCTGAGCTCCTACGAGCAGTACTTC.

The chain carries TRBV6-8 and TRBJ2-4; the D call may be TRBD1 or TRBD2 (5 bases each). Germline V gives CDR1 MNHGY, CDR2 SAAAGT. The CDR3 covers 15 residues. The ends were cut back, 3 bases at V and 6 bases at J, with 15 bases in the middle. The CDR3 spells CASSYFTGGRNIQYF. The CDR3, as DNA: TGTGCCAGCAGTTATTTTACTGGGGGAAGAAACATTCAGTACTTC.